The T cell receptor (beta chain) described here comes from a study of post-analysis software for immune sequencing data. Study-wide results and limits: About 5 TRBV segments, including TRBV5-6, TRBV5-1 and TRBV20-1, were more frequent in patients than controls. People with multiple sclerosis had a significantly lower normalized Chao1 diversity than controls did.

Details on this clonotype: Antigen unknown.

Germline V lookup: CDR1 MNHNY, CDR2 SVGAGI (reference sequence). V lost 1 base and J lost 8, with 17 bases in between. The CDR3 consists of 15 residues. The TCR beta cDNA libraries contained unique molecular identifiers. TCRdb re-called the PCR reads through MiXCR, storing one row per CDR3 protein. The sample lists 350,000 to 500,000 distinct CDR3 sequences, more than 30% occurring once. This clonotype originated in a girl aged 2 to 10 with multiple sclerosis. The gene calls are TRBV6-6 and TRBJ1-2, with a tentative D call TRBD1 (6 bases). The sequenced sample consisted of blood. DNA of the CDR3: TGTGCCAGCAGTTACTTTGAGGCCGGGGGGCTGGGCTACACCTTC. Translating it yields CASSYFEAGGLGYTF.